This T cell receptor (beta chain) was retrieved from a study of blood T cell repertoires in COVID-19. Data came from immunoSEQ multiplex PCR; TCRdb stores just in-frame clones and leaves some out. Of 150,000 or so clones listed, approximately 88% are singletons. This clone showed up just once. CDR3 length: 14 amino acids. Losses at the gene ends were 4 bases for V and 9 bases for J; bases not matched to a gene: 8. Germline CDR1 WNHNN, CDR2 SYGVQD (reference sequence). This TCR was recovered from a man in his fifties or sixties with acute or convalescent COVID-19. This chain joins TRBV10-1 and TRBJ2-1; TRBD2 agrees at 8 bases. The specimen was peripheral blood. The DNA of the CDR3 is TGCGCCAGCAGTGGATCCGGGGGGGCGTTTGAGCAGTTCTTC. This translates into CASSGSGGAFEQFF.